The T cell receptor (beta chain) under discussion was sequenced for a study of CXCR3-negative and CXCR3-positive naive CD8 T cells. Study-level findings and limits: In CXCR3-positive naive cells, the TRB CDR3s were more hydrophobic than in CXCR3-negative naive cells. The study found comparably high diversity in both naive subsets and much lower diversity in memory CD8+ cells. Once cells were cryopreserved, CXCR3 expression went down partly, and most assays used fresh PBMCs. Naive cells that were CXCR3-negative or CXCR3-positive used TRBV-TRBJ genes alike, while memory cells diverged.

Libraries were UMI-labeled 5' RACE TRB cDNA. TCRdb re-called the 5' RACE reads and gives one entry per CDR3 protein, without DNA. Here the sample table reports about 92,000 distinct CDR3 sequences. From germline, CDR1 is MNHGY and CDR2 SAAAGT. CDR3 length: 17 residues. With respect to this clonotype: The antigen is not known.

The specimen was naive CXCR3+ CD8+ T cells from blood. The sample's subset: CD45RO-CCR7+CD27+CD95- naive CD8+ T cells expressing CXCR3 (TNR3+). The clonotype was recovered from a human donor in good health. Some clones in this sample may be carry-over from other donors' samples. The chain links TRBV6-8 to TRBJ1-5; TCRdb calls TRBD1, which cannot be checked without DNA. CDR3 protein: CASSYSSRPGTAQPQHF.